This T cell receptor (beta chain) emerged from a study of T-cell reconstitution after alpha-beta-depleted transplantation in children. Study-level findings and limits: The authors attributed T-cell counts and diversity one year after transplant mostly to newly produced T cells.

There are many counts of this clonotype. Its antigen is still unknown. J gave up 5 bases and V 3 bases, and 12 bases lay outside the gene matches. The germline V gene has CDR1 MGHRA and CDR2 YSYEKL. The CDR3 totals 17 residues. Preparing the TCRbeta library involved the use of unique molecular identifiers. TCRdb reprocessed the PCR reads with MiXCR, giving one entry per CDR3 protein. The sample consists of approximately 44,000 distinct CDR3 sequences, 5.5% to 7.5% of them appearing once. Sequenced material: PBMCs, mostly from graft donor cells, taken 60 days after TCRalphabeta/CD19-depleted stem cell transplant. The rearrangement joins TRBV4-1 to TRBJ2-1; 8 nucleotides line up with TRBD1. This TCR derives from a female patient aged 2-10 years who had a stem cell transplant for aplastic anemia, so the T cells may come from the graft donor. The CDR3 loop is CASSHKNGQGGNNEQFF. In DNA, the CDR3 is TGCGCCAGCAGCCACAAGAACGGACAGGGCGGTAACAATGAGCAGTTCTTC.